Below are 15 T cell receptor beta chains sequenced from a single sample in a study of T cell changes during pregnancy in multiple sclerosis (dated by TCRdb to the late 2010s). Receptor libraries were prepared by the immunoSEQ multiplex PCR assay. The table comes from immuneACCESS by way of TCRdb, which keeps in-frame sequences with V and J called. Part of the clones is missing from these tables; in studies checked, under half for an unresolved V gene and the rest for unknown reasons. The sample table shows around 130,000 clones, and roughly 95% are seen once. The top ten clones comprise roughly 0.44% of the sample. The sample was peripheral blood, taken after pregnancy. The receptors shown here come from a female donor with multiple sclerosis, enrolled in a pregnancy study.

The V and J genes are TRBV11-3 and TRBJ2-2, with 11 bases lining up with TRBD1. With V trimmed by 1 base and J by 4 bases, 2 bases remained unmatched. This CDR3 has 16 amino acids. Germline V gene lookup returns CDR1 SGHNT and CDR2 YENEEA. The CDR3 DNA reads TGTGCCAGCAGCTTAGTAGGGACAGGGGGCACCGGGGAGCTGTTTTTT. As protein: CASSLVGTGGTGELFF.

V is TRBV11-3 and J is TRBJ2-1; TRBD1 agrees at 8 bases. Germline-derived CDR1 and CDR2 are SGHNT and YENEEA. The trim removed 1 base at V and 2 bases at J, leaving 4 bases unmatched. This CDR3 contains 16 residues. The CDR3 coding sequence is TGTGCCAGCAGCTTAGGGGGGGACAGGCCCTACAATGAGCAGTTCTTC. Its translation is CASSLGGDRPYNEQFF.

This chain uses TRBV2 with TRBJ1-4; perhaps TRBD1 as D (6 bases). Germline values: CDR1 SNHLY, CDR2 FYNNEI. Trimming pared 11 bases from V and 4 bases from J, leaving 11 bases between. This CDR3 is 12 amino acids long. CDR3 coding DNA: TGTGCCGCCAGGGGCATTAATGAAAAACTGTTTTTT. Translating it yields CAARGINEKLFF.

V and J are TRBV6-5 and TRBJ2-2, with 8 bases lining up with TRBD1. The V gene end was trimmed by 7 bases and the J gene end by 0 bases; junction bases not matched to a gene: 1. The length of the CDR3 is 14 residues. Germline assignment: CDR1 MNHEY and CDR2 SVGAGI. The DNA for the CDR3 is TGTGCCAGCATGGACAGGGCGAACACCGGGGAGCTGTTTTTT. Translating gives CASMDRANTGELFF.

This clone was observed once. The chain has TRBV5-1 and TRBJ1-1, with D possibly matching TRBD1 (6 bases). Trimming left V 4 bases short and J 1 base short, with 14 bases between. CDR3 length: 15 amino acids. Germline CDR1 and CDR2: SGHRS and YFSETQ. The CDR3 spells CASSGPTTGNTEAFF. CDR3 sequence (DNA): TGCGCCAGCAGCGGGCCGACGACAGGGAACACTGAAGCTTTCTTT.

Of note for this clone: Relative to the germline gene, one junction end is altered; a read error may explain this. V gene TRBV6-5 combines with J gene TRBJ2-7; D remains unclear. This CDR3 region has 11 residues. Looked up from germline, CDR1 is MNHEY and CDR2 is SVGAGI. CDR3 DNA sequence: TGTGCCACCAGTCAGGCCTACGAGCAGTACTTC. It is translated as CATSQAYEQYF.

The chain recombines TRBV27 with TRBJ2-3, with TRBD2 matching 12 bases. After removal of 3 bases from V and 4 bases from J, the junction contained 5 bases not matched to a gene. CDR1 MNHEY and CDR2 SMNVEV come from the germline V gene (reference sequence). This CDR3 is 16 amino acids long. The CDR3 reads CASSFLAGGDSDTQYF. CDR3 sequence (DNA): TGTGCCAGCAGTTTTCTAGCGGGAGGGGACTCAGATACGCAGTATTTT.

V usage is TRBV2 and J usage is TRBJ2-7, with D unclear. Germline CDR1 is SNHLY and CDR2 is FYNNEI. Trimming took off 6 bases at V and 2 bases at J, with 8 bases between the two ends. This CDR3 contains 12 residues. The CDR3, as DNA: TGTGCCAGCAGGGAGAGCGCCTACGAGCAGTACTTC. This sequence encodes CASRESAYEQYF.

In its sample, this clone was seen once. The CDR3 here is CASSSSLRVTNEKLFF. In DNA, the CDR3 is TGTGCCAGCAGTTCGTCGCTCAGGGTAACTAATGAAAAACTGTTTTTT. This sequence joins TRBV27 and TRBJ1-4, with D maybe TRBD1 (5 bases). The CDR3 length is 16 residues. CDR1 and CDR2 (germline): MNHEY, SMNVEV (reference sequence). The V end was cut by 4 bases, the J end by 1 base, with 13 bases between.

The chain uses TRBV6-5 and TRBJ2-7; TRBD2 matches at 7 bases. This CDR3 region has 15 residues. V lost 6 bases and J lost 0; bases outside the gene matches: 8. Germline CDR1 reads MNHEY; CDR2 reads SVGAGI. CDR3 region: CASRTTSVGSYEQYF. The DNA for the CDR3 is TGTGCCAGCAGAACTACTAGCGTAGGCTCCTACGAGCAGTACTTC.

The genes are TRBV28 and TRBJ2-1; a weak D match, TRBD2 (6 bases). CDR1 is MDHEN, CDR2 SYDVKM, per germline. The CDR3 contains 15 residues. Trimming took off 3 bases at V and 5 bases at J, with 14 bases between the two ends. The CDR3 DNA follows: TGTGCCAGCAGTTTCCACGGGAGTCGGAACAATGAGCAGTTCTTC. Residues: CASSFHGSRNNEQFF.

The CDR3 here is CASSSLDTQYF. CDR3 nucleotides: TGTGCCAGCAGTTCGTTAGATACGCAGTATTTT. The gene calls are TRBV6-6 and TRBJ2-3; D not resolved. CDR1 and CDR2 from the germline V gene are MNHNY and SVGAGI (reference sequence). With 4 bases removed from V and 5 bases from J, the gap between germline ends came to 4 bases. This CDR3 region has 11 residues.

The V gene is TRBV29-1, the J gene TRBJ2-1, with TRBD1 matching over 9 bases. CDR1 and CDR2 (germline): SQVTM, ANQGSEA. This CDR3 spans 14 amino acids. With V trimmed by 4 bases and J by 2 bases, 3 bases remained unmatched. The DNA for the CDR3 is TGCAGCGTTGCTAGGACAGGGGCCTACAATGAGCAGTTCTTC. Translated: CSVARTGAYNEQFF.

J is TRBJ1-2 and V is TRBV19; D is possibly TRBD1 (5 bases). The V end lost 6 bases, the J end lost 4 bases, and 18 bases lay between the germline ends. The CDR3 has 15 amino acids. Germline assignment: CDR1 LNHDA and CDR2 SQIVND (reference sequence). In nucleotides, the CDR3 is TGTGCCAGTAGCATTGGTGTAGGGGAAGGCTATGGCTACACCTTC. Translating it yields CASSIGVGEGYGYTF.

The CDR3 spells CASSMSPRGGSTYGYTF. CDR3 nucleotide sequence: TGTGCCAGTAGTATGAGCCCAAGAGGGGGTTCTACCTATGGCTACACCTTC. The rearrangement links TRBV19 to TRBJ1-2; tentative D call: TRBD1 (6 bases). V was pared by 3 bases and J by 4 bases, with 21 bases between. The germline V gene has CDR1 LNHDA and CDR2 SQIVND (reference sequence). The CDR3 has 17 amino acids. The full variable domain, with the rest looked up from reference TRBV19 and TRBJ1-2, is DGGITQSPKYLFRKEGQNVTLSCEQNLNHDAMYWYRQDPGQGLRLIYYSQIVNDFQKGDIAEGYSVSREKKESFPLTVTSAQKNPTAFYLCASSMSPRGGSTYGYTFGSGTRLTVV.